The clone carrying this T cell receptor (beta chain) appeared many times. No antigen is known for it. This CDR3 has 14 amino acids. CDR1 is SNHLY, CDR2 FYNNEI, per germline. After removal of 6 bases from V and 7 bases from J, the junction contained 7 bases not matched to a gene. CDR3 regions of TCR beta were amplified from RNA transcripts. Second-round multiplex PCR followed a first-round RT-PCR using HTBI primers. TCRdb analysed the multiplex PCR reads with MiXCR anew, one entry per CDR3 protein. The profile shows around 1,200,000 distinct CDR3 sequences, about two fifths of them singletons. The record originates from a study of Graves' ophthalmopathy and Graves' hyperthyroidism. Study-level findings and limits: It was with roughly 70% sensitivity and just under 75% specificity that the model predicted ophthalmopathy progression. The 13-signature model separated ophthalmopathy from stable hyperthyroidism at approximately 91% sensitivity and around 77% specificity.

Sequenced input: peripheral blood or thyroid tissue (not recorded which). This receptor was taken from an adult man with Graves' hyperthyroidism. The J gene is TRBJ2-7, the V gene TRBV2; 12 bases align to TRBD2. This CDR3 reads CASSRLAGAGEQYF. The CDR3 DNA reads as TGTGCCAGCAGCCGACTAGCGGGAGCTGGGGAGCAGTACTTC.